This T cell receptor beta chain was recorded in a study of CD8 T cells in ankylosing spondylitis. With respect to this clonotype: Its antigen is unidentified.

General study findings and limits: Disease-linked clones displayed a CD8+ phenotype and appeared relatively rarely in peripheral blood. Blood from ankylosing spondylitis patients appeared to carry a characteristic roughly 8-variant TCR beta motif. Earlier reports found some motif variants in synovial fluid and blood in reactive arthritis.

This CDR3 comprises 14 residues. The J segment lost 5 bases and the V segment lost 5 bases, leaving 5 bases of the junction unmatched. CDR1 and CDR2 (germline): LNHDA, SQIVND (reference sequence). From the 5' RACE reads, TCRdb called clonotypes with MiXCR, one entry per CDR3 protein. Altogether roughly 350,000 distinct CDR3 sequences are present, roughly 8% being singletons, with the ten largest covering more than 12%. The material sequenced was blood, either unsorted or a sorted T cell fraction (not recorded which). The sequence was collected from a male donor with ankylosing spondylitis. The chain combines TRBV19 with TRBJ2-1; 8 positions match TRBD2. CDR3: CASSSSGSNNEQFF. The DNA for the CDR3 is TGTGCCAGTAGTTCTAGCGGGTCTAACAATGAGCAGTTCTTC.